This TCR beta chain is from a study of spatial heterogeneity in lung cancer. Study outcomes and limitations: Ubiquitous expanded tumor TCRs were seen in blood more at resection than at follow-up.

This CDR3 is 14 amino acids long. The germline gives CDR1 MNHEY, CDR2 SMNVEV (reference sequence). Trimming took 5 bases from V and 1 from J, leaving 12 bases between them. Single TCR cDNA molecules each had their own unique molecular identifier. Using its own MiXCR run on the 5' RACE reads, TCRdb lists one record per CDR3 protein. The table has some 52,000 distinct CDR3 sequences, roughly 7% seen once; the top ten hold approximately 2.6%. The time point was: sample taken at primary tumor resection. The sequenced material consisted of unsorted whole RNA from tumor, nontumor lung or frozen PBMC. This clonotype was observed at least ten times. Its matching antigen is unknown.

Specimen: PBMCs, collected at surgery. The TCR comes from a female donor with early-stage non-small cell lung cancer. V is TRBV27 and J is TRBJ2-7; maybe TRBD1 (6 bases). Here the CDR3 reads CASSPPGQSYEQYF. CDR3 nucleotide sequence: TGTGCCAGCAGTCCCCCGGGACAATCCTACGAGCAGTACTTC.